The 14 T cell receptor beta chains below come from one sample, sequenced in a study of T-cell memory formation after mild COVID-19. MiXCR, run by TCRdb on the 5' RACE reads, gives a single entry per CDR3 protein. The sample lists tens of thousands of distinct CDR3 sequences, over 15% seen once, with 31% in the top ten. Sequencing input: PBMCs or a T cell subset sorted from them (not recorded which). The receptor source for this set is an adult woman who had mild COVID-19 (a few samples of this study predate the infection). Cell type and time point are not known.

The chain has TRBV7-2 and TRBJ2-7; 7 bases align to TRBD2. V lost 1 base, J lost 3 bases, and 6 bases stayed unmatched. The V gene's germline CDR1 is SGHTA and CDR2 FQGNSA. The CDR3 loop spans 15 amino acids. DNA of the CDR3: TGTGCCAGCAGCTTAGGATTGGGCGGGAGCTACGAGCAGTACTTC. It specifies CASSLGLGGSYEQYF.

V and J are TRBV10-3 and TRBJ2-1; D is possibly TRBD2 (6 bases). This CDR3 region has 12 residues. Germline assignment: CDR1 ENHRY and CDR2 SYGVKD. The V end was cut by 2 bases, the J end by 10 bases, with 9 bases between. This CDR3 reads CAISEGAGEQFF. CDR3 coding DNA: TGTGCCATCAGTGAGGGGGCGGGGGAGCAGTTCTTC.

This clonotype came up once. V usage is TRBV27 and J usage is TRBJ2-7; possible D gene TRBD2, 5 bases. V lost 4 bases and J lost 6, with 19 bases in between. CDR3 size: 15 residues. Per the germline V gene, CDR1 is MNHEY and CDR2 is SMNVEV (reference sequence). The CDR3 DNA follows: TGTGCCAGCAGTTACGGGGAAGTGCCTTCGGGCGAGCAGTACTTC. This encodes CASSYGEVPSGEQYF.

The genes are TRBV5-1 and TRBJ2-2; possible D gene TRBD1, 7 bases. V lost 4 bases and J 0 bases, leaving 10 bases between the germline ends. The CDR3 is 15 residues long. Germline V gene sequence: CDR1 SGHRS, CDR2 YFSETQ. CDR3 in amino acids: CASSRGTANTGELFF. DNA of the CDR3: TGCGCCAGCAGCCGGGGGACAGCGAACACCGGGGAGCTGTTTTTT.

The V and J genes are TRBV7-6 and TRBJ2-2; D is undetermined. CDR1 SGHVS and CDR2 FNYEAQ come from the germline V gene. V was clipped by 0 bases and J by 0 bases, with 8 bases between them. CDR3 length: 16 amino acids. The CDR3 protein is CASSLAKTANTGELFF. The CDR3, as DNA: TGTGCCAGCAGCTTAGCGAAGACGGCGAACACCGGGGAGCTGTTTTTT.

This clonotype was observed a handful of times. The chain uses TRBV7-9 and TRBJ1-1; D unclear. The germline CDR1 and CDR2 sequences are SEHNR and FQNEAQ (reference sequence). V lost 8 bases and J lost 2, with 9 bases in between. CDR3 size: 12 residues. Here the CDR3 reads CASLQDNTEAFF. The CDR3 region has the DNA TGTGCCAGCTTGCAGGACAACACTGAAGCTTTCTTT.

V and J are TRBV6-2 or TRBV6-3 and TRBJ2-7; D unclear. This CDR3 has 14 residues. Deletions cut 4 bases from V and 0 bases from J, with 10 bases between. Germline CDR1 reads MNHEY; CDR2 reads SVGEGT. The CDR3 DNA reads as TGTGCCAGCAGTTCTCTGACGGACTCCTACGAGCAGTACTTC. Amino acids: CASSSLTDSYEQYF.

Notes on this clonotype: The junction departs from the called germline gene at one end, perhaps through a read error. The chain employs TRBV4-2 and TRBJ1-5, with 8 positions matching TRBD1. Germline lookup yields CDR1 LGHNA and CDR2 YNFKEQ. This CDR3 region has 16 residues. The CDR3 DNA reads as TGTGCCAGCAGCCAAGGTACCGGGACAGGTAATCCGCCCCAGCATTTT. Translated: CASSQGTGTGNPPQHF.

In this sample, this clonotype turned up once. The chain uses TRBV6-2 or TRBV6-3 and TRBJ2-7, with D perhaps TRBD2 (5 bases). Between the trimmed V and J ends, which lost 4 bases and 4 bases, there was a span of 8 bases. Germline V gives CDR1 MNHEY, CDR2 SVGEGT. The CDR3 runs to 12 residues. The CDR3 reads CASSWTGYEQYV. Written as DNA, the CDR3 is TGTGCCAGCAGTTGGACGGGGTACGAGCAGTACGTC.

The V and J genes are TRBV7-9 and TRBJ1-3; D unclear. The CDR3 has 12 amino acids. In germline, CDR1 is SEHNR, CDR2 FQNEAQ (reference sequence). Between the trimmed V and J ends, which lost 3 bases and 3 bases, there was a span of 3 bases. For the CDR3, the DNA is TGTGCCAGCAGCTTTGGTGGAAACACCATATATTTT. Translating gives CASSFGGNTIYF.

This clonotype was seen a handful of times. The chain combines TRBV7-8 with TRBJ2-3, with TRBD2 matching 7 bases. There are 13 residues in the CDR3. CDR1 SGHVS and CDR2 FQNEAQ come from the germline V gene. The CDR3 DNA follows: TGTGCGGTCAGGCGGGAGAGCACAGATACGCAGTATTTT. Translated: CAVRRESTDTQYF.

This sequence joins TRBV29-1 and TRBJ2-1; 7 bases fit TRBD1. The germline V gene encodes CDR1 SQVTM and CDR2 ANQGSEA. V was clipped by 2 bases and J by 2 bases; unmatched bases: 9. This CDR3 has 16 amino acids. The CDR3 region has the DNA TGCAGCGTTGAAAGTGGGGAGCAGGGGGCCTACAATGAGCAGTTCTTC. Protein: CSVESGEQGAYNEQFF.

This clonotype was seen a handful of times. This chain links TRBV5-6 with TRBJ2-3; 7 bases match TRBD1. The CDR3 has 14 amino acids. The ends lost 0 bases at V and 5 bases at J; junction bases unmatched: 3. Germline-derived CDR1 and CDR2 are SGHDT and YYEEEE. The CDR3 sequence: CASSLVGGKDTQYF. In DNA, the CDR3 is TGTGCCAGCAGCTTGGTAGGGGGCAAAGATACGCAGTATTTT. The complete variable domain, with remaining parts taken from reference TRBV5-6 and TRBJ2-3, reads DAGVTQSPTHLIKTRGQQVTLRCSPKSGHDTVSWYQQALGQGPQFIFQYYEEEERQRGNFPDRFSGHQFPNYSSELNVNALLLGDSALYLCASSLVGGKDTQYFGPGTRLTVL.

This clonotype was observed a few times. The chain combines TRBV4-1 with TRBJ1-1, with D perhaps TRBD1 (5 bases). CDR1 is MGHRA and CDR2 is YSYEKL in the germline V gene. The CDR3 spans 15 residues. Deletions cut 4 bases from V and 2 bases from J, with 14 bases between. CDR3 sequence: CASSPGPLQNTEAFF. Written as DNA, the CDR3 is TGCGCCAGCAGCCCGGGACCGCTACAAAACACTGAAGCTTTCTTT.